This T cell receptor beta chain was identified during a study of T cell changes during pregnancy in multiple sclerosis (dated by TCRdb to 2018 to 2020). With regard to the full study: The study examined how the T cell repertoire changed over the course of pregnancy in women with multiple sclerosis.

Here V drops 3 bases and J drops 0 bases, and the junction holds 7 bases not matched to any gene. Including the terminal cysteine and phenylalanine, the CDR3 comprises 17 residues. The DNA shown is the 51-base CDR3, in frame from base 1. The germline V gene provides CDR1 SGHVS and CDR2 FQNEAQ. The library was generated by the immunoSEQ multiplex PCR assay. TCRdb re-hosts the immuneACCESS table, in-frame sequences only. Its copies lack some clones; in the studies checked, an unresolved V gene accounts for under half of them, and the cause for the rest is not known. The sample has tens of thousands of clones on record, roughly 91% of them singletons. The ten largest account for less than 1.5% of the sample. A note on this clone: What this receptor recognizes is not known. Base quality data are lacking; no much larger clone is found one base away.

The sample in question was peripheral blood, obtained after pregnancy. The origin of this receptor is a female donor in good health, enrolled as a control in a pregnancy study. The rearranged chain carries TRBV7-8 and TRBJ2-2; 7 nucleotides in the junction match TRBD1. The nucleotide sequence is given as TGTGCCAGCAGCTTTATGACGACAGGGACGAACACCGGGGAGCTGTTTTTT. Its protein is CASSFMTTGTNTGELFF.